Listed here are 11 T cell receptor beta chains from one sample, sequenced in a study of type 1 regulatory T cells. TCRdb ran MiXCR on the reads and lists one entry per CDR3 protein. The data hold tens of thousands of distinct CDR3 sequences, with about 12% observed a single time. Their antigens remain unidentified. The sample comprised cultured non-Tr1 T cells, either the whole culture or a sorted T cell fraction (not recorded which). The origin of the receptors is a human donor in good health.

A note on this clonotype: It may be a read error: a sequence one base away is much more abundant. The genes are TRBV20-1 and TRBJ2-3, with D maybe TRBD2 (5 bases). CDR1 and CDR2 (germline): DFQATT, SNEGSKA (reference sequence). This CDR3 has 16 amino acids. V was pared by 0 bases and J by 4 bases, with 17 bases between. This CDR3 reads CSARDIGERFADTQYF. CDR3 bases: TGCAGTGCTAGAGACATTGGGGAGCGGTTCGCAGATACGCAGTATTTT.

This clonotype has more than one count but fewer than ten. The chain couples TRBV7-9 to TRBJ2-1, with unresolved D. With 1 base removed from V and 9 bases from J, the gap between germline ends came to 7 bases. This CDR3 has 12 residues. Germline loops: CDR1 SEHNR, CDR2 FQNEAQ (reference sequence). DNA for the CDR3: TGTGCCAGCAGCTTAGTTCCGGGTGAGCAGTTCTTC. It specifies CASSLVPGEQFF.

The rearrangement uses TRBV5-8 and TRBJ1-2; the D is unclear. Germline CDR1 reads SGHTS; CDR2 reads YDEGEE. The germline V and J ends were trimmed by 0 bases and 4 bases, with 4 bases remaining between them. This CDR3 region has 12 residues. CDR3 sequence reads: CASSLDIYGYTF. The CDR3 DNA sequence: TGTGCCAGCAGCTTGGACATCTATGGCTACACCTTC.

This clonotype was seen repeatedly, ten times or more. The chain combines TRBV10-3 with TRBJ1-6; 8 positions agree with TRBD1. The CDR3 is 16 residues long. Losses at the gene ends were 3 bases for V and 8 bases for J; bases not matched to a gene: 9. The V gene's germline CDR1 is ENHRY and CDR2 SYGVKD. The CDR3 region is CAISEELGQGYSPLHF. The CDR3 region has the DNA TGTGCCATCAGTGAAGAACTAGGACAGGGTTATTCACCCCTCCACTTT.

This clonotype was detected only a few times. The chain combines TRBV20-1 with TRBJ2-7, with TRBD2 identical over 9 bases. Germline values: CDR1 DFQATT, CDR2 SNEGSKA (reference sequence). V gave up 6 bases and J gave up 2 bases; unmatched junction bases: 8. This CDR3 region has 14 residues. CDR3 in amino acids: CSAHLAGIPYEQYF. As DNA, the CDR3 is TGCAGTGCCCACCTAGCGGGAATCCCCTACGAGCAGTACTTC.

This clonotype was picked up many times. The gene calls are TRBV12-3 or TRBV12-4 and TRBJ1-5; D call uncertain. V lost 2 bases and J lost 0, with 8 bases in between. The CDR3 loop spans 15 amino acids. The CDR3 sequence is CASSLRAASNQPQHF. Here the CDR3 DNA reads TGTGCCAGCAGTTTAAGGGCTGCTAGCAATCAGCCCCAGCATTTT.

This clonotype was detected a few times. CDR3 sequence reads: CSGRPPGPDTQYF. CDR3 nucleotide sequence: TGCAGCGGTCGACCTCCCGGACCGGATACGCAGTATTTT. The V and J genes are TRBV29-1 and TRBJ2-3; D not certain. The CDR3 covers 13 residues. Germline CDR1 is SQVTM and CDR2 is ANQGSEA. V lost 7 bases, J lost 6 bases, and 17 bases lay in between.

This clonotype was found many times. The chain has TRBV20-1 and TRBJ2-3; D might be TRBD2 (5 bases). The CDR3 has 12 amino acids. Germline V lookup: CDR1 DFQATT, CDR2 SNEGSKA (reference sequence). The V gene lost 7 bases and the J gene lost 2 bases, with 10 bases spanning the gap. The CDR3 bases are TGCAGTGTCGGGATTGCCACAGATACGCAGTATTTT. The encoded protein is CSVGIATDTQYF.

There are many counts of this clonotype. J is TRBJ1-1 and V is TRBV12-3 or TRBV12-4; 9 bases fit TRBD1. J was trimmed by 6 bases and V by 7 bases; bases with no gene match: 12. This CDR3 comprises 15 residues. The DNA for the CDR3 is TGTGCCAGCATTTACAGGGGGCTCAGGGGGGCTGAAGCTTTCTTT. It encodes CASIYRGLRGAEAFF.

Of note for this clonotype: A read error may be the cause here, since a much bigger clone is one base away. V gene TRBV12-3 or TRBV12-4 combines with J gene TRBJ2-1, with 8 bases aligning to TRBD2. CDR3 length equals 15 residues. CDR3 loop: CASTLPGTSLNGQFF. CDR3 coding DNA: TGTGCCAGCACCCTTCCCGGGACTAGTCTTAATGGGCAGTTCTTC.

The chain combines TRBV28 with TRBJ2-7; 9 bases align to TRBD2. J was trimmed by 13 bases and V by 1 base; bases with no gene match: 5. This CDR3 is built from 12 residues. Germline loops: CDR1 MDHEN, CDR2 SYDVKM. Written as DNA, the CDR3 is TGTGCCAGCAGTTTATCGGTAGCGGGAGACTACTTC. Translating gives CASSLSVAGDYF.